This T cell receptor (beta chain) was captured in a study of blood T cell repertoires in COVID-19 (TCRdb year 2020). Describing the broader study: Samples covering the acute and convalescent phases of COVID-19 were provided by collaborators in the United States, Italy and Spain. The prospective study material was composed of cDNA or gDNA derived from T cells, B-cell-depleted T cells, or PBMCs. The dataset comprised deeply sampled blood TCRbeta repertoires from subjects exposed to, actively infected with, or recovered from COVID-19. The repertoires were released in a freely available public database intended as a resource for research on the immune response to SARS-CoV-2. Samples were obtained from the ongoing ImmuneRACE study (first 160 participants) and from 1,200 or so subjects provided by 6 global collaborators. The sample metadata nearly always contained a de-identified subject ID, COVID-19 status, age in years and sex. Where available, HLA class I and class II types were obtained from metadata supplied by the sample provider rather than from assay-based typing.

TCRbeta CDR3 regions were amplified from genomic DNA using the immunoSEQ Assay, a bias-controlled multiplex PCR. In the original analysis: The number of nucleated cells in each sample was estimated by amplification of reference gene primers within the assay. To quantify the absolute abundance of each unique TCRbeta CDR3 rearrangement, sequence reads were collapsed and filtered. Productive Simpson clonality was computed per sample as the square root of Simpson's diversity index over productive rearrangements. Imported from immuneACCESS, the table was reduced by TCRdb to in-frame sequences with V and J called. These copies leave out some clones; in studies compared against another copy, an unresolved V gene accounts for under half, and the cause of the remainder is not known. The V and J calls and the clone size are those of that table, but D and trimming were determined from the DNA. For this sample the table gives 250,000 to 350,000 clones, of which 86% were detected only once. The biggest ten clones account for 3% of the sample.

Concerning this clone: There is no known antigen for this receptor. No base-level quality is on record; no much larger clone is a single base apart.

Each collaborating institution followed its own protocols to collect whole blood in K2EDTA tubes. For TCRbeta analysis, collaborators shipped samples in one of three forms: frozen whole blood, isolated PBMCs, or DNA extracted from either of those sample types. CDR1 and CDR2 are read off the germline V gene as KGHSH and LQKENI. Between the V and J ends, shortened by 0 bases and 1 base respectively, the junction contains 6 bases. Inclusive of the bounding cysteine and phenylalanine, the CDR3 is 14 residues long. The entry retains the CDR3 DNA only, 42 bases that are in frame from base 1. Summary of the overall study and its limitations: How much clinical and demographic metadata was included differed by source and by participant, and the metadata was provided uncurated.

Sequenced: peripheral blood. This receptor was obtained from a woman aged 25-40 years with active or convalescent COVID-19. The sequence is built from TRBV18 and TRBJ1-1, with an unclear D gene assignment. The sequenced DNA: TGTGCCAGCTCACCACCGACGGGGAACACTGAAGCTTTCTTT. Translated, this gives CASSPPTGNTEAFF.